The 17 T cell receptor beta chains below come from one sample, sequenced in a study of CD8 T cells in Susac syndrome. RNA in amounts of roughly 0.5 to 1 ug was reverse transcribed with random hexamers. Each CDR3 protein gets one entry after TCRdb re-called the immunoSEQ multiplex PCR reads with MiXCR. The sample has about 90,000 distinct CDR3 sequences; roughly 93% are singletons. Sequencing input: CD8+ T cells from PBMCs. The receptor set was obtained from a human donor in good health.

The V call is TRBV20-1, the J call TRBJ1-3, with TRBD1 as a possible D gene (6 bases). Between the trimmed V and J ends, which lost 5 bases and 1 base, there was a span of 15 bases. There are 15 residues in the CDR3. Looked up from germline, CDR1 is DFQATT and CDR2 is SNEGSKA (reference sequence). CDR3 sequence: CSAEEGQLSGNTIYF. In DNA, the CDR3 is TGCAGTGCTGAAGAAGGACAGCTTTCTGGAAACACCATATATTTT.

V is TRBV2 and J is TRBJ2-3; D ambiguous. Trimming removed 5 bases at V and 0 bases at J, with 12 bases between. The CDR3 is made up of 15 amino acids. The germline V gene has CDR1 SNHLY and CDR2 FYNNEI. The CDR3 DNA follows: TGTGCCAGCAGTTATGAACTAAATAGCACAGATACGCAGTATTTT. Amino acids: CASSYELNSTDTQYF.

The chain combines TRBV9 with TRBJ2-6; 12 bases fit TRBD1. This CDR3 is built from 21 residues. The germline V gene encodes CDR1 SGDLS and CDR2 YYNGEE. Unmatched junction bases numbered 18, after V lost 6 bases and J lost 2 bases. CDR3 residues: CASKEVMSRDRGLPGANVLTF. In DNA, the CDR3 is TGTGCCAGCAAGGAGGTGATGAGCCGGGACAGGGGGCTTCCTGGGGCCAACGTCCTGACTTTC.

V usage is TRBV7-2 and J usage is TRBJ2-5, with 12 bases identical to TRBD2. The CDR3 is 15 amino acids. Germline-derived CDR1 and CDR2 are SGHTA and FQGNSA. Trimming cost V 6 bases and J 2 bases; bases outside gene matches: 4. Here the CDR3 DNA reads TGTGCCAGCAGGCGACTAGCGGGGGAGCAAGAGACCCAGTACTTC. It is translated as CASRRLAGEQETQYF.

The V call is TRBV2, the J call TRBJ1-2; no clear D. CDR3 size: 13 residues. V was cut by 8 bases and J by 2 bases, with 12 bases left in between. In germline, CDR1 is SNHLY, CDR2 FYNNEI. The CDR3 reads CASSRTSNYGYTF. As DNA, the CDR3 is TGTGCCAGCTCCCGGACGTCGAACTATGGCTACACCTTC.

The chain couples TRBV2 to TRBJ2-5; 9 positions match TRBD2. The V and J ends lost 11 bases and 5 bases, in that order; junction bases with no gene match: 18. Germline V gene data show CDR1 as SNHLY and CDR2 as FYNNEI. The CDR3 runs to 16 residues. The CDR3 sequence is CAGLNVGSGGRETQYF. In DNA form, the CDR3 reads TGTGCCGGACTCAATGTCGGGAGCGGGGGGAGGGAGACCCAGTACTTC. Based on the CDR3 plus reference TRBV2 and TRBJ2-5, the full variable domain is EPEVTQTPSHQVTQMGQEVILRCVPISNHLYFYWYRQILGQKVEFLVSFYNNEISEKSEIFDDQFSVERPDGSNFTLKIRSTKLEDSAMYFCAGLNVGSGGRETQYFGPGTRLLVL.

In its sample, this clonotype was seen once. The chain has TRBV2 and TRBJ1-5, with 9 positions matching TRBD1. The germline gives CDR1 SNHLY, CDR2 FYNNEI. This CDR3 contains 13 residues. The DNA of the CDR3 is TGTGGGTACAGGGACAGGGCGGATCAGCCCCAGCATTTT. Translated: CGYRDRADQPQHF.

This clonotype occurred once. The V call is TRBV7-2, the J call TRBJ1-1; D gene uncertain. Deletions cut 0 bases from V and 4 bases from J, with 12 bases between. The CDR3 sequence is 15 residues long. Germline V gene lookup returns CDR1 SGHTA and CDR2 FQGNSA. The CDR3 bases are TGTGCCAGCAGCTTAGCGATTCCAGGACCCACTGAAGCTTTCTTT. This encodes CASSLAIPGPTEAFF.

The CDR3 sequence is CASSSDRPDHYGYTF. The CDR3 nucleotides are TGTGCCAGCAGCTCAGACAGGCCGGACCACTATGGCTACACCTTC. The chain recombines TRBV12-3 or TRBV12-4 with TRBJ1-2; TRBD1 might be the D (6 bases). Between the trimmed V and J ends, which lost 6 bases and 3 bases, there was a span of 17 bases. There are 15 residues in the CDR3.

The CDR3 here is CASSEQSSSYNEQFF. The CDR3 coding sequence is TGTGCCAGCAGTGAGCAGTCGAGCTCCTACAATGAGCAGTTCTTC. The V and J genes are TRBV6-2 or TRBV6-3 and TRBJ2-1; unclear D gene. V was shortened by 5 bases and J by 0 bases, with 11 bases between the two germline ends. The CDR3 length is 15 residues. Germline lookup yields CDR1 MNHEY and CDR2 SVGEGT.

J is TRBJ2-7 and V is TRBV7-8; the D gene is possibly TRBD2 (6 bases). The V and J ends lost 4 bases and 4 bases respectively, with 14 bases between them. Germline CDR1 and CDR2: SGHVS and FQNEAQ. CDR3 size: 14 residues. CDR3 region: CASSSRRDGYEQYF. In nucleotides, the CDR3 is TGTGCCAGCAGCTCCAGGAGGGACGGATACGAGCAGTACTTC. The whole variable domain, remainder taken from reference TRBV7-8 and TRBJ2-7, is GAGVSQSPRYKVAKRGQDVALRCDPISGHVSLFWYQQALGQGPEFLTYFQNEAQLDKSGLPSDRFFAERPEGSVSTLKIQRTQQEDSAVYLCASSSRRDGYEQYFGPGTRLTVT.

The chain uses TRBV2 and TRBJ2-5; 9 bases fit TRBD1. Germline CDR1 reads SNHLY; CDR2 reads FYNNEI. This CDR3 has 14 amino acids. The V and J ends lost 4 bases and 5 bases, in that order; junction bases with no gene match: 5. In nucleotides, the CDR3 is TGTGCCAGCAGTGCCGGGACAGGGAGGGAGACCCAGTACTTC. Protein sequence: CASSAGTGRETQYF.

This clonotype was detected a few times. The V call is TRBV6-5, the J call TRBJ2-1; 12 bases fit TRBD2. V gave up 5 bases and J gave up 2 bases; unmatched junction bases: 1. The CDR3 has 15 amino acids. CDR1 MNHEY and CDR2 SVGAGI come from the germline V gene. The CDR3 here is CASSPSGGAYNEQFF. CDR3 DNA: TGTGCCAGCAGTCCTAGCGGGGGGGCCTACAATGAGCAGTTCTTC.

The chain is built from TRBV19 and TRBJ2-2; 7 bases fit TRBD1. The J segment lost 13 bases and the V segment lost 11 bases, leaving 7 bases of the junction unmatched. The CDR3 contains 10 residues. Germline values: CDR1 LNHDA, CDR2 SQIVND (reference sequence). The CDR3 bases are TGTGCCGCTAGGGGGCACAGGCTGTTTTTT. It yields the protein CAARGHRLFF.

This rearrangement joins TRBV30 to TRBJ2-1; maybe TRBD1 (6 bases). CDR3 size: 15 residues. The germline gives CDR1 GTSNPN, CDR2 SVGIG (reference sequence). V was shortened by 4 bases and J by 1 base, with 14 bases between the two germline ends. CDR3 in amino acids: CAWTFDRPSYNEQFF. CDR3 bases: TGTGCCTGGACCTTCGACAGGCCGTCCTACAATGAGCAGTTCTTC.

This clonotype was recorded only once. J is TRBJ2-3 and V is TRBV18; TRBD2 matches at 14 bases. This CDR3 has 15 amino acids. Germline values: CDR1 KGHSH, CDR2 LQKENI. The trim removed 6 bases at V and 7 bases at J, leaving 6 bases unmatched. CDR3 in amino acids: CASSRGLAGVYTQYF. DNA of the CDR3: TGTGCCAGCTCCCGGGGACTAGCGGGGGTTTATACGCAGTATTTT.

The rearrangement links TRBV7-6 to TRBJ2-5, with 9 nucleotides matching TRBD1. CDR1 is SGHVS and CDR2 is FNYEAQ in the germline V gene. This CDR3 has 15 residues. V lost 5 bases, J lost 5 bases, and 9 bases stayed unmatched. The CDR3 region has the DNA TGTGCCAGCAGCCCCGCCGGGACAGGGCCCGAGACCCAGTACTTC. Its translation: CASSPAGTGPETQYF. The full variable domain, in which reference TRBV7-6 and TRBJ2-5 provide the parts outside the CDR3, is GAGVSQSPRYKVTKRGQDVALRCDPISGHVSLYWYRQALGQGPEFLTYFNYEAQQDKSGLPNDRFSAERPEGSISTLTIQRTEQRDSAMYRCASSPAGTGPETQYFGPGTRLLVL.